The T cell receptor (beta chain) described here comes from a study of T-cell reconstitution after alpha-beta-depleted transplantation in children. Germline loops: CDR1 MNHNS, CDR2 SASEGT. The V end was cut by 6 bases, the J end by 5 bases, with 11 bases between. CDR3 length: 13 amino acids. Study findings and constraints: At around two months after transplant, the alpha-beta T cells were reportedly derived from several hundred expanded clones that came from non-depleted graft cells.

Comments on this clonotype: The antigen is not known.

Library preparation (for TCRbeta) was performed with unique molecular identifiers. Using its own MiXCR run on the PCR reads, TCRdb lists one record per CDR3 protein. The sample includes about 540,000 distinct CDR3 sequences, around 27% of them seen just once. This chain joins TRBV6-1 and TRBJ1-5; perhaps TRBD1 as D (5 bases). The sample in question was PBMCs, obtained before TCRalphabeta/CD19-depleted stem cell transplant. The sequence was obtained from a boy in the first two years of life with Wiskott-Aldrich syndrome, due to receive a stem cell transplant. CDR3 coding DNA: TGTGCCAGCAGCAGGGAATGGGATCAGCCCCAGCATTTT. It specifies CASSREWDQPQHF.